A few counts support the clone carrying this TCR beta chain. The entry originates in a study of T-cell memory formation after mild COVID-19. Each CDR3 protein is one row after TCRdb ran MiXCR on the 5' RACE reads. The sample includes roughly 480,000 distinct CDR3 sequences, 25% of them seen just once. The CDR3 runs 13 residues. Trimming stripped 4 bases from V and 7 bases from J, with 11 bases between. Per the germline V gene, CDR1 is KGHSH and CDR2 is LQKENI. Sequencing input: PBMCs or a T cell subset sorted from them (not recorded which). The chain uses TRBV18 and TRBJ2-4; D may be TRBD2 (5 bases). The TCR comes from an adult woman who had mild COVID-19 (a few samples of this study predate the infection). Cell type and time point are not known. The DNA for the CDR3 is TGTGCCAGCTCACTTTCTAGCTCTAACATTCAGTACTTC. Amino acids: CASSLSSSNIQYF.